This T cell receptor beta chain was documented in a study of T cells in Graves' hyperthyroidism and ophthalmopathy. Overall study findings and caveats: In validation, the model predicted ophthalmopathy. These predictions came a median about 6.8 months before onset. Separating ophthalmopathy from stable hyperthyroidism was achieved by a 13 V-J model. Blood also held most thyroid clonotypes expanded beyond 0.001.

RNA transcripts served as the template for amplifying TCR beta CDR3 regions. HTBI primers were the set used in a first-round RT-PCR of the TCR CDR3. TCRdb itself ran the multiplex PCR reads through MiXCR, one entry per CDR3 protein. The table includes a few hundred thousand distinct CDR3 sequences, more than 14% detected once. V lost 1 base and J lost 5, with 20 bases in between. Germline values: CDR1 SGHTA, CDR2 FQGNSA. This CDR3 is built from 17 residues. A remark on this clonotype: No antigen is known for it.

PBMCs were derived from around 10 ml fresh peripheral blood. The chain couples TRBV7-2 to TRBJ1-2; no clear D. Material for sequencing was blood. The TCR was taken from a woman younger than 45 with Graves' ophthalmopathy. CDR3 sequence reads: CASSLDSPTGTGYGYTF. In DNA, the CDR3 is TGTGCCAGCAGCTTAGATAGTCCCACGGGTACTGGATATGGCTACACCTTC.